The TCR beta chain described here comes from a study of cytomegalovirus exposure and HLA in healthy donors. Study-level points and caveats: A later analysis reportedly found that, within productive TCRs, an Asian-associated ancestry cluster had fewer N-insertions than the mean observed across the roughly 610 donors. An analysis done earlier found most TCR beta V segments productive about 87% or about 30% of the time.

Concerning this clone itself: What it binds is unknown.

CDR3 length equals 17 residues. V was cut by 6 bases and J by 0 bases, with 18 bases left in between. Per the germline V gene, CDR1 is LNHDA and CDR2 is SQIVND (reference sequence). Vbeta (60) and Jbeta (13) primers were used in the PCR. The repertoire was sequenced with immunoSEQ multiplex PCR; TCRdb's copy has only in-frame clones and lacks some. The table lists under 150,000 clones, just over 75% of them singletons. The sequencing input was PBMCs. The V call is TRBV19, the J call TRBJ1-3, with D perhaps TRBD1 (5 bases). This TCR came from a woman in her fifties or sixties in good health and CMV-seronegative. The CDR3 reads CASSPTLRGLSGNTIYF. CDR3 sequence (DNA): TGTGCCAGTAGCCCTACTTTGCGGGGACTCTCTGGAAACACCATATATTTT.